Presented here are 21 T cell receptor beta chains from one specimen sequenced in a study of control samples from healthy donors and cancer patients. Here immunoSEQ multiplex PCR was the method, and the copy in TCRdb shows in-frame clones only, minus some. The data show about 94,000 clones, 90% seen once. Sequenced material: blood. Source of these receptors: a young woman in good health.

Turning to this clone: Other DNA variants within this sample encode the same CDR3. The chain joins TRBV10-3 to TRBJ1-1; no clear D gene. V was shortened by 2 bases and J by 2 bases, with 6 bases between the two germline ends. The germline gives CDR1 ENHRY, CDR2 SYGVKD. The CDR3 loop spans 13 amino acids. The CDR3 coding sequence is TGTGCCATCAGTGAGGGAGGCAACACTGAAGCTTTCTTT. This translates into CAISEGGNTEAFF.

The genes are TRBV7-2 and TRBJ2-1, with 9 positions matching TRBD2. Germline CDR1 SGHTA, CDR2 FQGNSA. The junction had 10 bases not matched to a gene; V was cut back by 1 base and J by 9 bases. The CDR3 covers 16 residues. CDR3 amino acids: CASSLVRRGGLSEQFF. The CDR3 coding sequence is TGTGCCAGCAGCTTAGTGCGGCGGGGGGGCCTGAGTGAGCAGTTCTTC.

The chain is built from TRBV5-6 and TRBJ1-5, with D tentatively TRBD1 (6 bases). CDR1 and CDR2 (germline): SGHDT, YYEEEE. The germline V and J ends were trimmed by 7 bases and 5 bases, with 16 bases remaining between them. This CDR3 spans 14 amino acids. This CDR3 is CASGPDSNDQPQHF. CDR3 coding DNA: TGTGCCAGCGGCCCGGACAGTAATGATCAGCCCCAGCATTTT.

J is TRBJ2-2 and V is TRBV29-1; no reliable D call. Trimming cost V 3 bases and J 7 bases, with 12 bases left between them. Germline V CDR1 and CDR2: SQVTM, ANQGSEA. There are 13 residues in the CDR3. Written as DNA, the CDR3 is TGCAGCGTTGAGCAGTCTTTGGTCGGGGAGCTGTTTTTT. Translation: CSVEQSLVGELFF.

The chain is built from TRBV6-6 and TRBJ1-1; D is uncertain. With 4 bases removed from V and 3 bases from J, the gap between germline ends came to 9 bases. Germline lookup yields CDR1 MNHNY and CDR2 SVGAGI (reference sequence). The CDR3 runs 13 residues. CDR3 nucleotide sequence: TGTGCCAGCAGTTCCGGGTCGGACACTGAAGCTTTCTTT. It translates to CASSSGSDTEAFF.

This rearrangement joins TRBV29-1 to TRBJ2-3; D might be TRBD2 (6 bases). The CDR3 is 10 amino acids. Germline CDR1 reads SQVTM; CDR2 reads ANQGSEA. The V end lost 7 bases, the J end lost 5 bases, and 7 bases lay between the germline ends. In DNA form, the CDR3 reads TGCAGCGGGGGGGTAGATACGCAGTATTTT. Encoded protein: CSGGVDTQYF.

V usage is TRBV11-2 and J usage is TRBJ1-6; 11 bases are a match to TRBD1. CDR3 length: 15 amino acids. Germline V lookup: CDR1 SGHAT, CDR2 FQNNGV. After removal of 6 bases from V and 9 bases from J, the junction contained 7 bases not matched to a gene. In DNA form, the CDR3 reads TGTGCCAGCAGACCCCTCGGGACAGGGGGTTCACCCCTCCACTTT. It specifies CASRPLGTGGSPLHF.

The V gene is TRBV25-1, the J gene TRBJ1-1; D unresolved. Germline V lookup: CDR1 MGHDK, CDR2 SYGVNS. Trimming took off 3 bases at V and 1 base at J, with 12 bases between the two ends. The CDR3 length is 15 residues. The CDR3 protein is CASSDPTVGNTEAFF. CDR3 coding DNA: TGTGCCAGCAGTGACCCCACCGTGGGGAACACTGAAGCTTTCTTT. Supplemented by reference TRBV25-1 and TRBJ1-1, the full variable domain reads EADIYQTPRYLVIGTGKKITLECSQTMGHDKMYWYQQDPGMELHLIHYSYGVNSTEKGDLSSESTVSRIRTEHFPLTLESARPSHTSQYLCASSDPTVGNTEAFFGQGTRLTVV.

The J gene is TRBJ2-1, the V gene TRBV2, with 12 bases matching TRBD2. This CDR3 contains 14 residues. After removal of 6 bases from V and 6 bases from J, the junction contained 3 bases not matched to a gene. Germline values: CDR1 SNHLY, CDR2 FYNNEI. The CDR3 here is CASSSTSGGNEQFF. CDR3 nucleotide sequence: TGTGCCAGCAGCTCGACTAGCGGGGGCAATGAGCAGTTCTTC.

For the CDR3, the DNA is TGTGCCAGCAGTCCAGGGGACCGACAGCTTGGCTACACCTTC. Its protein product is CASSPGDRQLGYTF. This chain links TRBV11-1 with TRBJ1-2, with D perhaps TRBD1 (6 bases). The ends were cut back, 6 bases at V and 7 bases at J, with 18 bases in the middle. This CDR3 has 14 residues. Germline CDR1 reads SGHAT; CDR2 reads FQDESV (reference sequence).

The V gene is TRBV27, the J gene TRBJ1-1; D may be TRBD1 (6 bases). The germline V and J ends were trimmed by 6 bases and 4 bases, with 18 bases remaining between them. The CDR3 runs to 15 residues. CDR1 is MNHEY and CDR2 is SMNVEV in the germline V gene (reference sequence). CDR3 sequence (DNA): TGTGCCAGCAGCCCCGGGGGGGGCTGGAGCACTGAAGCTTTCTTT. It specifies CASSPGGGWSTEAFF.

The chain uses TRBV4-2 and TRBJ2-1; TRBD2 matches at 7 bases. This CDR3 is built from 17 residues. The germline V gene has CDR1 LGHNA and CDR2 YNFKEQ. The ends lost 1 base at V and 4 bases at J; junction bases unmatched: 10. The CDR3 region is CASSQGLANLRYNEQFF. The DNA for the CDR3 is TGTGCCAGCAGCCAAGGACTAGCTAATCTACGGTACAATGAGCAGTTCTTC.

The V and J genes are TRBV7-9 and TRBJ1-1; 9 bases fit TRBD1. Germline-derived CDR1 and CDR2 are SEHNR and FQNEAQ (reference sequence). The ends lost 5 bases at V and 1 base at J; junction bases unmatched: 17. The CDR3 consists of 19 residues. CDR3: CASSHNPDLSGQGNTEAFF. CDR3 DNA sequence: TGTGCCAGCAGCCACAATCCTGACCTCTCGGGACAGGGGAACACTGAAGCTTTCTTT. The complete variable domain, with remaining parts taken from reference TRBV7-9 and TRBJ1-1, reads DTGVSQNPRHKITKRGQNVTFRCDPISEHNRLYWYRQTLGQGPEFLTYFQNEAQLEKSRLLSDRFSAERPKGSFSTLEIQRTEQGDSAMYLCASSHNPDLSGQGNTEAFFGQGTRLTVV.

The count of this clone is one. CDR3 DNA: TGTGCCAGCGGGGGAAGGGGCGCTGAAGCTTTCTTT. Amino acids: CASGGRGAEAFF. V gene TRBV12-3 or TRBV12-4 combines with J gene TRBJ1-1; D is perhaps TRBD1 (5 bases). The CDR3 has 12 amino acids. The germline V and J ends were trimmed by 8 bases and 6 bases, with 13 bases remaining between them.

The rearrangement uses TRBV6-1 and TRBJ1-1; no clear D gene. The CDR3 runs to 14 residues. The V end lost 7 bases, the J end lost 4 bases, and 16 bases lay between the germline ends. Per the germline V gene, CDR1 is MNHNS and CDR2 is SASEGT. CDR3 sequence (DNA): TGTGCCAGCACCCCACCGGGTTCCGGCACTGAAGCTTTCTTT. It encodes CASTPPGSGTEAFF.

This clone was seen a single time. The chain uses TRBV14 and TRBJ2-1; D gene unclear. CDR3 length: 14 amino acids. Germline V lookup: CDR1 SGHDN, CDR2 FVKESK. The ends were cut back, 1 base at V and 3 bases at J, with 7 bases in the middle. This chain's CDR3 is CASSQGGVYNEQFF. The CDR3 DNA follows: TGTGCCAGCAGCCAAGGTGGGGTCTACAATGAGCAGTTCTTC.

The chain combines TRBV6-5 with TRBJ1-6, with D possibly being TRBD1 (5 bases). The CDR3 loop spans 14 amino acids. V lost 2 bases, J lost 5 bases, and 7 bases lay in between. In germline, CDR1 is MNHEY, CDR2 SVGAGI. This chain's CDR3 is CASSYVQDNSPLHF. For the CDR3, the DNA is TGTGCCAGCAGTTACGTACAGGATAATTCACCCCTCCACTTT.

This clone was picked up one time. The V gene is TRBV29-1, the J gene TRBJ2-3; 13 nucleotides line up with TRBD2. J lost 6 bases, V lost 3 bases, and 6 bases had no gene match. Germline V gene data show CDR1 as SQVTM and CDR2 as ANQGSEA. CDR3 length: 15 amino acids. The CDR3 loop reads CSVETSGGPGDTQYF. Written as DNA, the CDR3 is TGCAGCGTTGAGACTAGCGGGGGGCCAGGTGATACGCAGTATTTT.

CDR3 protein: CSPLLEGTDTQYF. CDR3 nucleotides: TGCAGCCCATTACTAGAGGGCACAGATACGCAGTATTTT. The V call is TRBV29-1, the J call TRBJ2-3; possible D gene TRBD2, 5 bases. Germline CDR1 and CDR2: SQVTM and ANQGSEA. Trimming took 8 bases from V and 1 from J, leaving 13 bases between them. The CDR3 has 13 amino acids.

This clone has a single count. V is TRBV5-1 and J is TRBJ1-2, with a possible D match to TRBD1 (6 bases). V dropped 4 bases and J dropped 8 bases, with 15 bases sitting between them. The CDR3 spans 13 residues. Per the germline V gene, CDR1 is SGHRS and CDR2 is YFSETQ. The chain's CDR3 is CASSKQGTDGYTF. In DNA form, the CDR3 reads TGCGCCAGCAGCAAGCAGGGGACGGACGGCTACACCTTC.

The chain has TRBV6-1 and TRBJ1-6; no reliable D call. The CDR3 runs 17 residues. CDR1 MNHNS and CDR2 SASEGT come from the germline V gene. Trimming took off 4 bases at V and 0 bases at J, with 13 bases between the two ends. The CDR3 loop is CASSGTPDISYNSPLHF. CDR3 coding DNA: TGTGCCAGCAGTGGCACCCCAGATATCTCCTATAATTCACCCCTCCACTTT.